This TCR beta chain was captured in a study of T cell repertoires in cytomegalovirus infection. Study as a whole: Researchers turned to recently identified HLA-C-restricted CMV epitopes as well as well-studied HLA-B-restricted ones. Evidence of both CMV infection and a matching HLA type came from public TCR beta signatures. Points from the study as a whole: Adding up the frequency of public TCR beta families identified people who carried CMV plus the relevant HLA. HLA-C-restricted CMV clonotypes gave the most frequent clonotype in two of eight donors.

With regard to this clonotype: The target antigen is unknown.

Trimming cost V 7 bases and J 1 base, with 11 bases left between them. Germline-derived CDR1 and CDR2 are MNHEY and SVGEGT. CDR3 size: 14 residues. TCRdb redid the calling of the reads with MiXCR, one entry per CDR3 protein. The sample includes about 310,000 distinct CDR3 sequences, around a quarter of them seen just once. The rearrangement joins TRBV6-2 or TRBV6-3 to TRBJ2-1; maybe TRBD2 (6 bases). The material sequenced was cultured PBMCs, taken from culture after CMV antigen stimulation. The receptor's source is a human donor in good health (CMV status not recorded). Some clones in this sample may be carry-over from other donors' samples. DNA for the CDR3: TGTGCCAGCAAGCTAGCGCCATCCTACAATGAGCAGTTCTTC. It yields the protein CASKLAPSYNEQFF.